The entry below describes one TCR beta chain. As yet, its antigen is unknown. The J segment lost 0 bases and the V segment lost 5 bases, leaving 5 bases of the junction unmatched. The CDR3 has 16 amino acids. Germline CDR1 and CDR2: KGHSH and LQKENI. The authors reverse transcribed all of the isolated RNA, so sequencing captured expressed TCRB transcripts. Here immunoSEQ multiplex PCR was the method, and the copy in TCRdb shows in-frame clones only, minus some. Seen here are hundreds of thousands of clones, around an eighth observed once, and the top ten hold 0.03% to 0.04%. This entry comes from a study of beta chain features in type 1 diabetes. Notes on the study in general: A greater similarity of naive, central memory and Treg TCRB repertoires was seen among patients than among healthy donors. Moderate yet significant TCRB CDR3 shortening was seen in Type 1 diabetes patients in all four CD4+ subsets. Equally in patients and controls, shorter templates might have been favored by PCR.

The sequence derives from a man aged 18 to 29 with type 1 diabetes. The sequencing sample was made of naive CD4+ T cells from blood. The V and J genes are TRBV18 and TRBJ2-7, with TRBD2 matching over 12 bases. This chain's CDR3 is CASSGLTSGGSYEQYF. The CDR3, as DNA: TGTGCCAGCTCAGGCTTGACTAGCGGGGGCTCCTACGAGCAGTACTTC.